This T cell receptor (beta chain) appears in the sequencing data of a study of T-cell reconstitution after alpha-beta-depleted transplantation in children. Regarding the study as a whole: Reportedly, roughly two months post-transplant, alpha-beta T cells arose from several hundred expanded graft clones. Counts and diversity of T cells one year after transplant came mostly from newly produced T cells.

Preparation of the TCRbeta library was carried out with unique molecular identifiers. TCRdb recomputed calls from the PCR reads with MiXCR, one row per CDR3 protein. This sample has about a million distinct CDR3 sequences, with 25% to 35% found just once. The V end was cut by 0 bases, the J end by 2 bases, with 25 bases between. CDR3 length equals 21 residues. CDR1 LGHNA and CDR2 YNFKEQ come from the germline V gene. This clonotype appeared a few times. Its antigen is unknown. The specimen was PBMCs, mostly from graft donor cells, collected 360 days after TCRalphabeta/CD19-depleted stem cell transplant. The receptor was isolated from a boy under two years old who had a stem cell transplant for SCID, so the T cells may come from the graft donor. The chain uses TRBV4-2 and TRBJ2-2, with D tentatively TRBD1 (6 bases). The CDR3 nucleotides are TGTGCCAGCAGCCAAGAGAGGGGGTGGGGGATACCACGAAGAAACACCGGGGAGCTGTTTTTT. Its protein is CASSQERGWGIPRRNTGELFF.